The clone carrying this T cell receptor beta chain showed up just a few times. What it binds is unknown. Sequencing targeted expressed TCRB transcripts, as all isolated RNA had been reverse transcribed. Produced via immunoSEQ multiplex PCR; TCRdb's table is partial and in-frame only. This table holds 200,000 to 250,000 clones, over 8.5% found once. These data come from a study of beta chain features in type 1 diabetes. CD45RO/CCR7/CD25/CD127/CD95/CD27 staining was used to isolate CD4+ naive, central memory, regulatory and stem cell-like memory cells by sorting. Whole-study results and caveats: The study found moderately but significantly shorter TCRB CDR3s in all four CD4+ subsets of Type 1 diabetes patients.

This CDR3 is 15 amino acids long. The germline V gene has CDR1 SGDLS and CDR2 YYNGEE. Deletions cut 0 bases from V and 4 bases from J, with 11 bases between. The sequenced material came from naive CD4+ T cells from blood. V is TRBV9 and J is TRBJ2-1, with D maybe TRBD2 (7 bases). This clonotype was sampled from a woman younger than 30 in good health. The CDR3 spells CASSVVGGHYNEQFF. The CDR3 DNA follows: TGTGCCAGCAGCGTAGTCGGGGGGCATTACAATGAGCAGTTCTTC.